This T cell receptor (beta chain) was documented in a study of spatial heterogeneity in lung cancer. Broader study findings: Tumoral mutation counts were tracked by counts of expanded intratumoral alpha and beta TCRs.

The time point is: sample taken at primary tumor resection. Samples were obtained from approximately 72 donors, all untreated early-stage non-small cell lung cancer patients. CDR3 length equals 16 residues. Germline V CDR1 and CDR2: DFQATT, SNEGSKA (reference sequence). The V and J ends lost 1 base and 4 bases, in that order; junction bases with no gene match: 7. MiXCR, applied by TCRdb to the 5' RACE reads, yields one record per CDR3 protein. The sample lists under 4,000 distinct CDR3 sequences, around 5.9% seen once, with 15% in the top ten. By share, this clonotype ranks as medium-sized. Its antigen remains unknown.

The chain joins TRBV20-1 to TRBJ2-6; 7 bases align to TRBD2. The sequences come from lung tumor tissue, collected at surgery. The source is a male donor with early-stage non-small cell lung cancer. In nucleotides, the CDR3 is TGCAGTGCTAGAGCCGGCGGGGGTACCGGGGCCAACGTCCTGACTTTC. It translates to CSARAGGGTGANVLTF.